Below, one TCR beta chain is given with its context. This clonotype occurred many times. Its antigen has not been determined. Base qualities were left out, and no much larger clone turns up one base away. Libraries were constructed by 5' RACE. TCRdb shows the sequencer as Illumina HiSeq 2500. A second PCR of about 7 to 12 cycles was run with a J-beta primer mix and a sample-barcoded 5' primer. Each TCR beta cDNA molecule received a unique molecular identifier from a template-switch 5' adaptor carrying 12 random nucleotides. Each sample yielded at least 2.5 million CDR3-containing paired-end reads. First-strand cDNA was synthesized from all RNA with the Mint cDNA synthesis kit, primed by a TRBC-specific oligonucleotide. Following uracil-DNA glycosylase treatment, all cDNA underwent a first 18-cycle PCR with the universal primers M1SS and BC2_uni_R. The authors' pipeline ran thus. Each sample was normalized by randomly selecting 1 million high-quality reads, each carrying a distinct molecular identifier. Reads sharing molecular identifiers were discarded rather than binned into consensus sequences. MiTCR, with a Q25 quality threshold and the strictest error-elimination algorithm, was used for CDR3 identification, clonotype clustering and error correction. Lower-bound total TCR beta diversity was estimated with a nonparametric unseen species model using Euler transformation. TCRdb trimmed the raw reads at Q25, called clones with MiXCR and kept productive beta chains. Every distinct CDR3 protein forms one entry, paired with its most common genes and DNA. The V and J calls, along with clone size, are taken from TCRdb and not from the paper's own processing. This sample is represented by hundreds of thousands of distinct CDR3 sequences; approximately 29% of them were singletons. The ten largest clones take up 15% of the sample.

The sample originates from a study of blood T cells in healthy people across ages (dated by TCRdb to about 2015). At the level of the whole study: Template switching captured roughly one uniquely barcoded TCR beta cDNA molecule per two T cells in model experiments. Age-related changes in TCR beta repertoire diversity were measured in the study by deep sequencing normalized with unique cDNA molecular identifiers. Four age groups were formed from the donors: young (average about 17 years), middle-aged (approximately 42), aged (62) and long-lived (about 80). To avoid experimental bias, donors of different ages were distributed randomly across sequencing lanes. For two donors (one aged 18 to 29 and one aged 80 or older), the study analyzed two additional independent replicas of 1 million unique cDNA reads from the same blood draw. General conclusions and limits of the study: As age increased, observed TCR beta diversity per million T cells dropped in a roughly linear way, and a significant reduction was already evident by age 40. Donor CMV infection status was unknown, potentially confounding age-related changes in expanded clonotypes. The long-lived group showed more naive CD4+ T cells, fewer expanded clones and increased TCR diversity than the aged group, suggesting age selection. A strong correlation was found between observed TCR beta diversity and the percentage of naive T cells measured by flow cytometry. Since profiling was done on bulk unsorted PBMCs, naive and antigen-experienced compartments could not be conclusively compared. Estimates of total diversity based on one million sequenced T cells were regarded as lower bounds and as underestimates.

The roughly 38 donors, aged about 6 to 95 years, were systemically healthy Caucasian individuals from Russia. Each donor gave about 9.2 milliliters of peripheral blood, drawn into EDTA-treated Vacutainer tubes. PBMCs were isolated by Ficoll-Paque density-gradient centrifugation, with at least 6.5 million obtained per sample. Total RNA, at least 5 micrograms per sample, was extracted from PBMCs with Trizol reagent. The percentages of naive CD45RAhigh/CD27high T cells were determined by flow cytometry on a PBMC aliquot from every donor. The CDR1 and CDR2 encoded by the germline V gene are SGHTA and FQGNSA. V is pruned by 5 bases and J by 0 bases, leaving 16 bases of the junction without a gene match. Including the terminal cysteine and phenylalanine, the CDR3 comprises 18 residues. This entry keeps only the CDR3 DNA: 54 bases, framed from base 1.

The chain is encoded by TRBV7-2 joined to TRBJ2-7, with 7 junctional bases fitting TRBD1. This TCR was sampled from a woman of 80 years or more in good health. Donor details come from another sample of the same person, matched by shared clones. The specimen sequenced was blood. The bases read TGTGCCAGCAGCCACAACGGGGCAGGGGGACCGAGCTCCTACGAGCAGTACTTC. Its product reads: CASSHNGAGGPSSYEQYF.